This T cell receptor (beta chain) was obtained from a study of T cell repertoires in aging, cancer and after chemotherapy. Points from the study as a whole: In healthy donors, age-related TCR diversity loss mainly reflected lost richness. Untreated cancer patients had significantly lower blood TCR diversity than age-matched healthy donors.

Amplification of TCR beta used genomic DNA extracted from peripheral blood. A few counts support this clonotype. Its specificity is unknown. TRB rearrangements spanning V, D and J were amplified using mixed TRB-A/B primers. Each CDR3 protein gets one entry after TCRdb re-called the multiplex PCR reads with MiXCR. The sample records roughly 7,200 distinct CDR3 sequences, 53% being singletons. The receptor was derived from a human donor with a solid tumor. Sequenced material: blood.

This CDR3 reads CASSFGQGRLGYTF. The CDR3 DNA reads as TGTGCCAGTAGTTTCGGACAGGGGCGGTTGGGCTACACCTTC. V usage is TRBV19 and J usage is TRBJ1-2, with TRBD1 identical over 9 bases. Germline V gene sequence: CDR1 LNHDA, CDR2 SQIVND (reference sequence). After removal of 5 bases from V and 8 bases from J, the junction contained 9 bases not matched to a gene. The CDR3 has 14 residues.